The entry below gives a single TCR beta chain sequence along with its context. In the authors' workflow: Amplifying reference gene primers gave estimates of nucleated cell counts. Sequenced by immunoSEQ multiplex PCR; TCRdb stores in-frame clones only, minus some. The DNA gave D and trimming, while V, J and clone size come from that table. The sample yields about 170,000 clones, around four fifths seen once. This specimen comes from a study of blood T cell repertoires in COVID-19. Participants came from some 23 US areas, aged about 18 to 89 years. V was shortened by 5 bases and J by 2 bases, with 20 bases between the two germline ends. The V gene's germline CDR1 is SGHAT and CDR2 FQNNGV. The CDR3 totals 17 residues.

Sequencing was carried out using PBMCs or T cells enriched from blood (not recorded which). The V call is TRBV11-2, the J call TRBJ2-3; maybe TRBD1 (6 bases). The origin of this receptor is a woman aged 45-65 years who had recovered from COVID-19. The CDR3 sequence: CASSQGHWIRNTDTQYF. CDR3 bases: TGTGCCAGCAGCCAGGGACATTGGATTAGAAACACAGATACGCAGTATTTT.